The 3 T cell receptor beta chains presented below share a single source sample, sequenced in a study of blood T cell repertoires in COVID-19. The protocol was immunoSEQ multiplex PCR, while the TCRdb copy is restricted to in-frame clones and leaves out a portion. The table has fewer than 250,000 clones, roughly 89% seen once. The sequencing sample was made of PBMCs or T cells enriched from blood (not recorded which). The receptors stem from a man aged 25-40 years who had been exposed to COVID-19.

The chain carries TRBV11-2 and TRBJ1-2; D is undetermined. The CDR3 is 13 amino acids. V was clipped by 0 bases and J by 8 bases, with 10 bases between them. Germline-derived CDR1 and CDR2 are SGHAT and FQNNGV. This CDR3 is CASSLDGRVGYTF. In nucleotides, the CDR3 is TGTGCCAGCAGCTTAGACGGTCGGGTAGGCTACACCTTC.

The rearrangement links TRBV5-1 to TRBJ1-1; TRBD1 might be the D (6 bases). With 4 bases removed from V and 4 bases from J, the gap between germline ends came to 11 bases. The CDR3 is 13 residues long. Germline V gene sequence: CDR1 SGHRS, CDR2 YFSETQ. The CDR3 bases are TGCGCCAGCAGCCACAGGGCGGGCACTGAAGCTTTCTTT. Protein: CASSHRAGTEAFF.

The V call is TRBV5-1, the J call TRBJ2-7, with a possible D match to TRBD1 (5 bases). The germline gives CDR1 SGHRS, CDR2 YFSETQ. The CDR3 is made up of 12 amino acids. Trimming shortened V by 3 bases and J by 4 bases, and 8 bases separated the two germline ends. The chain's CDR3 is CASSSAGYEQYF. CDR3 nucleotide sequence: TGCGCCAGCAGCTCCGCAGGGTACGAGCAGTACTTC. The full variable domain, its missing parts supplied by reference TRBV5-1 and TRBJ2-7, is KAGVTQTPRYLIKTRGQQVTLSCSPISGHRSVSWYQQTPGQGLQFLFEYFSETQRNKGNFPGRFSGRQFSNSRSEMNVSTLELGDSALYLCASSSAGYEQYFGPGTRLTVT.